This entry lists 7 T cell receptor beta chains sequenced from one sample in a study of Tregs in tolerant kidney transplant recipients. Measured with immunoSEQ multiplex PCR; TCRdb has only the in-frame clones, and not every one. This sample's table reports 48,000 or so clones. The input for sequencing was CD4+ T cells from blood, taken before the transplant. The receptor source for this set is a human donor who received a combined kidney and bone marrow transplant.

A remark on this clone: The read ends 3 residues early relative to the CDR3; the germline J gene fills the gap. The chain couples TRBV18 to TRBJ1-3, with 7 bases identical to TRBD1. Germline trimming cut 4 bases from V and 0 bases from J; bases unmatched to any gene: 3. The CDR3 loop spans 15 amino acids. Germline V gene sequence: CDR1 KGHSH, CDR2 LQKENI. The part of the CDR3 DNA that was read is TGTGCCAGCTCACTGGGGGACAGCTCTGGAAACACC. It encodes CASSLGDSSGNT. The entire CDR3 is CASSLGDSSGNTIYF.

About this clone itself: The CDR3 goes on 3 residues after the read ends, and that part is filled in from the germline J gene. The rearrangement uses TRBV19 and TRBJ1-4; D not resolved. The CDR3 is made up of 12 amino acids. Germline V lookup: CDR1 LNHDA, CDR2 SQIVND (reference sequence). Trimming stripped 5 bases from V and 6 bases from J, with 7 bases between. Partial CDR3 DNA: TGTGCCAGTAGTGCCCAGGATGAAAAA. Its translation: CASSAQDEK. The full CDR3 is CASSAQDEKLFF.

A note on this clone: The read comes to an end 3 residues before the CDR3 does, leaving the germline J gene to fill in the end. The J gene is TRBJ1-1, the V gene TRBV7-3, with D hard to call. V lost 3 bases and J 0 bases, leaving 5 bases between the germline ends. This CDR3 region has 13 residues. Germline CDR1 is SGHTA and CDR2 is FQGTGA. CDR3 loop: CASSLHMNTEAFF. CDR3 DNA, as far as it was read: TGTGCCAGCAGCTTGCACATGAACACTGAA.

For this clone: With the read ending 3 residues before the CDR3 end, the germline J gene is used to fill in that end. The chain is built from TRBV2 and TRBJ1-4, with D maybe TRBD1 (6 bases). This CDR3 comprises 13 residues. Trimming left V 5 bases short and J 7 bases short, with 11 bases between. CDR1 and CDR2 (germline): SNHLY, FYNNEI. The CDR3: CASSRQAAEKLFF. Incomplete CDR3 DNA: TGTGCCAGCAGTCGACAGGCCGCTGAAAAA.

With regard to this clone: The missing CDR3 end, 3 residues past where the read stops, is filled in from the germline J gene. The rearrangement uses TRBV19 and TRBJ2-3; D is unclear. Germline V gene data show CDR1 as LNHDA and CDR2 as SQIVND (reference sequence). The CDR3 consists of 14 residues. Trimming took off 1 base at V and 2 bases at J, with 7 bases between the two ends. The CDR3 sequence is CASSIGRATDTQYF. The CDR3 bases that were read are TGTGCCAGTAGTATAGGAAGAGCCACAGATACG.

As to this clone: The read halts 3 residues ahead of the CDR3 end, with the missing end drawn from the germline J gene. The chain combines TRBV7-8 with TRBJ1-5; D is unresolved. The germline CDR1 and CDR2 sequences are SGHVS and FQNEAQ. The length of the CDR3 is 15 residues. V shed 2 bases and J shed 2 bases, with 10 bases lying between them. This chain's CDR3 is CASSLRVEGNQPQHF. The CDR3 DNA, read in part, is TGTGCCAGCAGCTTACGTGTCGAGGGCAATCAGCCC.

In regard to this clone: The missing CDR3 end, 3 residues past where the read stops, is filled in from the germline J gene. V is TRBV5-1 and J is TRBJ1-1; 7 bases agree with TRBD1. From germline, CDR1 is SGHRS and CDR2 YFSETQ. This CDR3 contains 16 residues. V trimming: 0 bases; J trimming: 3 bases; junction bases outside the gene matches: 8. CDR3 residues: CASSLAGDSRYTEAFF. CDR3 DNA, as far as it was read: TGCGCCAGCAGCTTGGCAGGGGACAGTCGTTACACTGAA.